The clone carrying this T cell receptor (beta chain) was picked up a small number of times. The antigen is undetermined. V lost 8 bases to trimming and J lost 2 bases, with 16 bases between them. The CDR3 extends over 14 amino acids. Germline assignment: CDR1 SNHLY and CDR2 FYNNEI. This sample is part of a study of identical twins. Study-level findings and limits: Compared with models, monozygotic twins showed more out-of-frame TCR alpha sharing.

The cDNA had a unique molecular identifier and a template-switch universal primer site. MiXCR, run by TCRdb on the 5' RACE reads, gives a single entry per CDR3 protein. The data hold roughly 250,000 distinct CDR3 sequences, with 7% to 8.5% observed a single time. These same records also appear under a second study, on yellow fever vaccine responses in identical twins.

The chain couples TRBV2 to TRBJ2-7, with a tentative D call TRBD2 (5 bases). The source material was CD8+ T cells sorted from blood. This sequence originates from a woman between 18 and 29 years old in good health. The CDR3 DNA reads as TGTGCCAGCCCCCTTCGAGGGCAGGCCTACGAGCAGTACTTC. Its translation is CASPLRGQAYEQYF.